The 15 T cell receptor beta chains listed next were all sequenced from one sample in a study of Ad26.COV2.S vaccination and SARS-CoV-2 variants. The treatment here: about 20 received Ad26.COV2.S at low or high dose, single or two shots; about 5 received placebo; per-sample allocation not given. Samples analyzed were those drawn on day 63 after the first vaccine or placebo injection. Repertoires were generated with immunoSEQ multiplex PCR, while TCRdb's copy carries only in-frame clones and drops some. The table has hundreds of thousands of clones, about 89% seen once. The sequencing used peripheral blood, collected in a trial of Ad26.COV2.S vaccine versus placebo. The receptors stem from a person between 18 and 59 years old who received the Ad26.COV2.S COVID-19 vaccine or a placebo.

This sequence joins TRBV6-5 and TRBJ2-4; TRBD2 matches at 9 bases. The CDR3 sequence is 15 residues long. Germline loops: CDR1 MNHEY, CDR2 SVGAGI. J was trimmed by 8 bases and V by 5 bases; bases with no gene match: 10. This chain's CDR3 is CASSMSSAGGYIQYF. CDR3 DNA: TGTGCCAGCAGTATGAGTTCCGCGGGAGGGTACATTCAGTACTTC.

The J gene is TRBJ1-1, the V gene TRBV13; D call uncertain. The CDR3 has 14 residues. V was pared by 5 bases and J by 4 bases, with 14 bases between. In germline, CDR1 is PRHDT, CDR2 FYEKMQ (reference sequence). CDR3 sequence: CASSPPTLGTEAFF. The CDR3 DNA follows: TGTGCCAGCAGCCCTCCGACACTGGGCACTGAAGCTTTCTTT.

The rearrangement joins TRBV5-4 to TRBJ2-2, with a tentative D call TRBD1 (6 bases). The V end was cut by 1 base, the J end by 6 bases, with 13 bases between. Germline V gene sequence: CDR1 SGHNT, CDR2 YYREEE (reference sequence). The CDR3 has 15 amino acids. The CDR3 region has the DNA TGTGCCAGCAGCTTGCTCCTACAGGGCCCCGGGGAGCTGTTTTTT. It specifies CASSLLLQGPGELFF.

The chain links TRBV3-1 (or the pseudogene TRBV3-2) to TRBJ1-4, with TRBD1 as a possible D gene (5 bases). The V and J ends lost 1 base and 4 bases respectively, with 10 bases between them. The CDR3 consists of 15 residues. Germline loops: CDR1 LGHDT, CDR2 YNNKEL (reference sequence). The CDR3 DNA reads as TGTGCCAGCAGCCAAGGGGCGCAGGGTAATGAAAAACTGTTTTTT. Protein: CASSQGAQGNEKLFF.

The gene calls are TRBV6-5 and TRBJ2-7; D remains ambiguous. Trimming pared 5 bases from V and 2 bases from J, leaving 10 bases between. Germline CDR1 and CDR2: MNHEY and SVGAGI. This CDR3 has 13 residues. CDR3: CASSQYQTYEQYF. The CDR3 nucleotides read TGTGCCAGCAGTCAGTACCAGACCTACGAGCAGTACTTC.

This clone was counted a few times. CDR3 bases: TGTGCCAGCAGCCAGGCAGACAGGGGCAATCAGCCCCAGCATTTT. This sequence encodes CASSQADRGNQPQHF. This chain joins TRBV4-2 and TRBJ1-5; 7 positions match TRBD1. CDR1 is LGHNA, CDR2 YNFKEQ, per germline. The junction had 4 bases not matched to a gene; V was cut back by 3 bases and J by 2 bases. The CDR3 has 15 residues.

This chain joins TRBV4-2 and TRBJ2-3, with D possibly being TRBD1 (6 bases). In germline, CDR1 is LGHNA, CDR2 YNFKEQ. This CDR3 has 14 amino acids. V was clipped by 7 bases and J by 8 bases, with 19 bases between them. CDR3 residues: CASTPTGGVTTQYF. Written as DNA, the CDR3 is TGTGCCAGCACCCCGACAGGTGGTGTGACTACGCAGTATTTT.

There are a few counts of this clone. The chain combines TRBV7-8 with TRBJ2-7; either TRBD1 or TRBD2 may supply D (6 bases each). Looked up from germline, CDR1 is SGHVS and CDR2 is FQNEAQ. CDR3 size: 14 residues. Trimming left V 5 bases short and J 6 bases short, with 17 bases between. CDR3 DNA: TGTGCCAGCAGCCCAGTTTTCGGGGGCTCCGAGCAGTACTTC. Protein: CASSPVFGGSEQYF.

The J gene is TRBJ1-1, the V gene TRBV19; 7 nucleotides line up with TRBD1. V lost 6 bases, J lost 2 bases, and 6 bases stayed unmatched. The germline V gene encodes CDR1 LNHDA and CDR2 SQIVND (reference sequence). The CDR3 consists of 14 residues. The CDR3, as DNA: TGTGCCAGTAGGGAACGGGACAGCAACACTGAAGCTTTCTTT. This gives the protein CASRERDSNTEAFF.

J is TRBJ2-3 and V is TRBV29-1; D gene ambiguous. The germline V gene has CDR1 SQVTM and CDR2 ANQGSEA. Deletions cut 2 bases from V and 0 bases from J, with 9 bases between. The length of the CDR3 is 14 residues. CDR3 DNA sequence: TGCAGCGTTGAAACTGGGGTTAGCACAGATACGCAGTATTTT. Translated: CSVETGVSTDTQYF.

The gene calls are TRBV10-2 and TRBJ1-2, with D hard to call. The ends were cut back, 6 bases at V and 3 bases at J, with 8 bases in the middle. This CDR3 is 12 amino acids long. Germline-derived CDR1 and CDR2 are WSHSY and SAAADI. CDR3 sequence: CASRSFDYGYTF. For the CDR3, the DNA is TGCGCCAGCAGATCTTTCGACTATGGCTACACCTTC.

This chain uses TRBV10-1 with TRBJ2-2; tentatively, D is TRBD1 (6 bases). CDR1 is WNHNN and CDR2 is SYGVQD in the germline V gene (reference sequence). This CDR3 is built from 14 residues. The V and J ends lost 7 bases and 0 bases respectively, with 9 bases between them. DNA of the CDR3: TGCGCCAGCACTGGGACACCGAACACCGGGGAGCTGTTTTTT. Translation: CASTGTPNTGELFF.

This chain links TRBV24-1 with TRBJ1-5; possible D gene TRBD1, 5 bases. This CDR3 comprises 14 residues. The germline V and J ends were trimmed by 4 bases and 7 bases, with 13 bases remaining between them. Germline CDR1 and CDR2: KGHDR and SFDVKD. The CDR3: CATSDTGSGQPQHF. The CDR3 bases are TGTGCCACCAGTGACACAGGTTCCGGACAGCCCCAGCATTTT.

As to this clone: This same CDR3 is encoded by further DNA sequences in the sample. This rearrangement joins TRBV15 to TRBJ2-5; 8 positions agree with TRBD2. Per the germline V gene, CDR1 is LNHNV and CDR2 is YYDKDF (reference sequence). This CDR3 has 14 amino acids. Trimming removed 1 base from V and 5 bases from J; junction bases left unmatched: 3. CDR3 coding DNA: TGTGCCACCAGCAGAGCGGGAGGGGGTGAGACCCAGTACTTC. Protein product: CATSRAGGGETQYF.

The chain links TRBV13 to TRBJ1-1; TRBD1 agrees at 7 bases. CDR3 size: 16 residues. Germline V gene lookup returns CDR1 PRHDT and CDR2 FYEKMQ (reference sequence). J gave up 0 bases and V 5 bases, and 9 bases lay outside the gene matches. The CDR3 DNA reads TGTGCCAGCAGCCCTTCGTTACAGGGGATGAACACTGAAGCTTTCTTT. Residues: CASSPSLQGMNTEAFF.